Listed below are T cell receptor beta chains from one sample, sequenced in a study of breast tumors, draining lymph nodes, adjacent tissues. MiXCR, applied by TCRdb to the multiplex PCR reads, yields one record per CDR3 protein. The data show 150,000 to 250,000 distinct CDR3 sequences, with approximately 30% seen just once and more than 4% held by the top ten. The sample was axillary lymph node tissue. The receptors here all came from a female donor with breast cancer. Some clones in this sample may be carry-over from other donors' samples. Each CDR3 is given without its conserved first and last residue. D genes are given only for firm matches.

j_call v_call d_call cdr3_aa
TRBJ2-3 TRBV9 TRBD2 ASSVGGSGGAADTQY
TRBJ1-2 TRBV3-1 - ASSQGGVGYGYT
TRBJ2-2 TRBV20-1 TRBD2 SARPSGGGTGELF
TRBJ2-2 TRBV12-3/TRBV12-4 - ASSLPGQFTGELF
TRBJ2-1 TRBV20-1 TRBD2 GTSGGAEEQF
TRBJ2-3 TRBV6-6 - ASSYSITSPSGGTDTQY
TRBJ2-1 TRBV12-3/TRBV12-4 - ASSLSGTRGEQF
TRBJ1-2 TRBV27 TRBD1 ASSSGRTGPGYT
TRBJ1-2 TRBV4-2 TRBD1 ASSHTGQGVNGYT
TRBJ2-7 TRBV28 TRBD2 ASIPAGVIEQC
TRBJ2-1 TRBV12-3/TRBV12-4 - ASSLTAYNEQF
TRBJ2-5 TRBV6-5 TRBD1 ASRSTGEETQY
TRBJ2-2 TRBV2 - ASSESRVMNTGELF
TRBJ1-3 TRBV7-6 - ASSQDARTYSGSTIY
TRBJ1-5 TRBV20-1 TRBD1 SARRTGSQPQH
TRBJ1-6 TRBV4-3 - ASSQDPDGRGYSPLH
TRBJ2-5 TRBV18 - ASSPRKGQETQY
TRBJ2-7 TRBV3-2 - ASSCRTRDY
TRBJ1-1 TRBV13 - ASSPPRWEGPNTEAF
TRBJ2-1 TRBV5-1 TRBD2 ASTLAGGPV
TRBJ2-5 TRBV2 TRBD2 ASGLASGGGETQY
TRBJ2-7 TRBV3-1 TRBD1 ASSHPTRRTGTHEQC
TRBJ2-7 TRBV12-5 - AAVRELSSYKQY